This passage covers 9 T cell receptor beta chains from one sample sequenced in a study of shared clonotypes between healthy human individuals. The data were produced by immunoSEQ multiplex PCR, yet TCRdb's version contains in-frame clones alone and is incomplete. Here the sample spans 2,500,000 or so clones, over 85% being singletons. Material: naive CD4+ T cells from PBMCs. Subset meaning: CD45RA+ positively selected. The receptors come from a man aged 18 to 35 in good health. Some clones in this sample may be carry-over from other donors' samples.

CDR3 sequence reads: CASSQAGTSGHTDTQYF. Here the CDR3 DNA reads TGCGCCAGCAGCCAAGCAGGGACTAGCGGGCACACAGATACGCAGTATTTT. This chain connects TRBV4-1 to TRBJ2-3; 12 bases agree with TRBD2. CDR1 and CDR2 (germline): MGHRA, YSYEKL. Trimming removed 1 base from V and 2 bases from J; junction bases left unmatched: 4. CDR3 length: 17 residues.

The chain combines TRBV6-5 with TRBJ1-2, with D uncertain. There are 14 residues in the CDR3. Per germline, CDR1 MNHEY and CDR2 SVGAGI. V was cut by 2 bases and J by 4 bases, with 11 bases left in between. CDR3: CASSYEGGLYGYTF. DNA of the CDR3: TGTGCCAGCAGTTACGAAGGTGGACTCTATGGCTACACCTTC.

The chain employs TRBV5-4 and TRBJ1-1; possible D gene TRBD1, 6 bases. With 3 bases removed from V and 1 base from J, the gap between germline ends came to 7 bases. Germline V CDR1 and CDR2: SGHNT, YYREEE (reference sequence). The CDR3 runs 13 residues. The CDR3 DNA follows: TGTGCCAGCAGCTCGGGGGCGAACACTGAAGCTTTCTTT. Encoded protein: CASSSGANTEAFF.

The chain joins TRBV19 to TRBJ1-3; TRBD1 is a possible D gene (6 bases). This CDR3 is built from 15 residues. V was clipped by 4 bases and J by 0 bases, with 10 bases between them. CDR1 is LNHDA and CDR2 is SQIVND in the germline V gene (reference sequence). The CDR3 DNA reads TGTGCCAGTAGTACTACAGGGCGCTCTGGAAACACCATATATTTT. Translating it yields CASSTTGRSGNTIYF.

Here the CDR3 DNA reads TGTGCCAGCAGTGAGGCCTATGGGACAGCCTCCTACAATGAGCAGTTCTTC. This gives the protein CASSEAYGTASYNEQFF. The rearrangement uses TRBV6-1 and TRBJ2-1, with TRBD1 identical over 7 bases. The germline gives CDR1 MNHNS, CDR2 SASEGT. The CDR3 extends over 17 amino acids. V gave up 3 bases and J gave up 0 bases; unmatched junction bases: 8.

The rearrangement links TRBV7-3 to TRBJ2-3; 9 bases are a match to TRBD1. The germline V gene has CDR1 SGHTA and CDR2 FQGTGA. This CDR3 region has 16 residues. Losses at the gene ends were 5 bases for V and 4 bases for J; bases not matched to a gene: 10. The CDR3 region is CASSPSKGTGPDTQYF. The CDR3 coding sequence is TGTGCCAGCAGCCCCTCTAAGGGGACAGGGCCAGATACGCAGTATTTT.

Points on this clone: The sample contains more than one DNA sequence encoding this CDR3. This chain links TRBV5-1 with TRBJ2-7, with TRBD1 matching 7 bases. V lost 4 bases and J lost 0; bases outside the gene matches: 7. Germline V gives CDR1 SGHRS, CDR2 YFSETQ. This CDR3 is built from 15 residues. CDR3 residues: CASSPTGLGSYEQYF. CDR3 DNA sequence: TGCGCCAGCAGCCCGACAGGGCTTGGCTCCTACGAGCAGTACTTC.

This clone was seen only once. This rearrangement joins TRBV18 to TRBJ2-5; D is ambiguous. Germline V lookup: CDR1 KGHSH, CDR2 LQKENI. This CDR3 is built from 14 residues. Trimming left V 4 bases short and J 2 bases short, with 11 bases between. The CDR3 sequence: CASSRLGTQETQYF. In DNA, the CDR3 is TGTGCCAGCTCACGCTTGGGAACACAAGAGACCCAGTACTTC.

The chain joins TRBV7-3 to TRBJ2-2; 8 bases map to TRBD1. V lost 5 bases, J lost 7 bases, and 6 bases stayed unmatched. Germline-derived CDR1 and CDR2 are SGHTA and FQGTGA. The CDR3 length is 14 residues. This CDR3 is CASSQGAGGGELFF. The CDR3 region has the DNA TGTGCCAGCAGCCAGGGGGCTGGTGGCGGGGAGCTGTTTTTT.